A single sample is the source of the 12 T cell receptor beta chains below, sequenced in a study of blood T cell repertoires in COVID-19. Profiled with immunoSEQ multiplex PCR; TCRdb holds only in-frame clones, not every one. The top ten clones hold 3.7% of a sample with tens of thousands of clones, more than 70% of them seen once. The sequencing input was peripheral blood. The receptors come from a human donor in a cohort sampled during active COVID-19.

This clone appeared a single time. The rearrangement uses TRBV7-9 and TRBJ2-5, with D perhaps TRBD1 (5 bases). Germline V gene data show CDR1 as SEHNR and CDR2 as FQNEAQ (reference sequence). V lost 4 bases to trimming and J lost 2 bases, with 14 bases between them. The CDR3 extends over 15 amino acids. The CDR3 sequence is CASSSRLAGQETQYF. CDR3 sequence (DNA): TGTGCCAGCAGCTCCAGGCTGGCAGGGCAAGAGACCCAGTACTTC.

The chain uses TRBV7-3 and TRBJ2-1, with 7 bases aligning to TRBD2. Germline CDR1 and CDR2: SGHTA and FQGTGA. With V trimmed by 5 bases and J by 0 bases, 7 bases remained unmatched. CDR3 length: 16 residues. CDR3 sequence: CASSMRAGYSYNEQFF. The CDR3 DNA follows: TGTGCCAGCAGCATGCGAGCGGGATACTCCTACAATGAGCAGTTCTTC.

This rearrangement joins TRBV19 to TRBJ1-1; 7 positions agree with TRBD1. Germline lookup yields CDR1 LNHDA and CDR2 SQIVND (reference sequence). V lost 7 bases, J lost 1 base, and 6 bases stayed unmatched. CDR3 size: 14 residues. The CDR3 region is CASTSGQANTEAFF. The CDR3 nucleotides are TGTGCCAGTACCTCCGGACAGGCGAACACTGAAGCTTTCTTT.

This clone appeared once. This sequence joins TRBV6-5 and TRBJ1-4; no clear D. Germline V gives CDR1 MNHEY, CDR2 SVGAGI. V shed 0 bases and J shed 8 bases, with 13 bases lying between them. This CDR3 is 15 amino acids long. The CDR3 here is CASSYSNRPYEKLFF. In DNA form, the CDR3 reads TGTGCCAGCAGTTACTCAAACAGACCCTACGAAAAACTGTTTTTT.

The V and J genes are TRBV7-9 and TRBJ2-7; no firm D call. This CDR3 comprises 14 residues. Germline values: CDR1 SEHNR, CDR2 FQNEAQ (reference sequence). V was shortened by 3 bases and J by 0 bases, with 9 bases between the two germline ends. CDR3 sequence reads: CASSLYGSSYEQYF. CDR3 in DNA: TGTGCCAGCAGCTTGTACGGTTCCTCCTACGAGCAGTACTTC.

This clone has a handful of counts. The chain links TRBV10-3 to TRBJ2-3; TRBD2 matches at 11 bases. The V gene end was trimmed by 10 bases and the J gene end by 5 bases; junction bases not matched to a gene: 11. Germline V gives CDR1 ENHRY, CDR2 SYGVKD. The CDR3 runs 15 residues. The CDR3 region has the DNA TGTGCCACCTCACTACTAGCGGGGGCGGGAGATACGCAGTATTTT. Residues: CATSLLAGAGDTQYF.

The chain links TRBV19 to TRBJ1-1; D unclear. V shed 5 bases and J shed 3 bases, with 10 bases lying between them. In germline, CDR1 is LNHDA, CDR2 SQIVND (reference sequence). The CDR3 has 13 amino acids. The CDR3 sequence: CASSRGSYTEAFF. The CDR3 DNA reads TGTGCCAGTAGTCGCGGGTCTTACACTGAAGCTTTCTTT.

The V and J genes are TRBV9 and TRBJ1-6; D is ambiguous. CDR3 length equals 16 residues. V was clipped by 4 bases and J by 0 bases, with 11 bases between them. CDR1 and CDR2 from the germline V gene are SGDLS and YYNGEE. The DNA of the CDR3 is TGTGCCAGCAGCACCCACGGGAGCTCCTATAATTCACCCCTCCACTTT. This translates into CASSTHGSSYNSPLHF.

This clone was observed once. Here the CDR3 DNA reads TGTGCCAGCAGCTTAACGACCAGCGGGAGTACCTACAATGAGCAGTTCTTC. This codes for CASSLTTSGSTYNEQFF. V and J are TRBV7-3 and TRBJ2-1, with 8 bases aligning to TRBD2. The CDR3 extends over 17 amino acids. The V segment lost 0 bases and the J segment 2 bases; nucleotides outside the gene matches: 6. Per germline, CDR1 SGHTA and CDR2 FQGTGA.

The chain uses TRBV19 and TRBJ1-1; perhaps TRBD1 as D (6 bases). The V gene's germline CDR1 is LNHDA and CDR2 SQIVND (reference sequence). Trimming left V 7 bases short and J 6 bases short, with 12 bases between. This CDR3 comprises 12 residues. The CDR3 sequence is CASNGGAPEAFF. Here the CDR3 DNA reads TGTGCCAGTAACGGGGGGGCCCCTGAAGCTTTCTTT.

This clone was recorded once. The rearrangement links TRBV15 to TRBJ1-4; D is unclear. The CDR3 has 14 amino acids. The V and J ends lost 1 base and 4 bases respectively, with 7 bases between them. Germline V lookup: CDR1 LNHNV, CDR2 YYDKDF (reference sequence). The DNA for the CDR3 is TGTGCCACCAGCAGAGCCAACAGTAATGAAAAACTGTTTTTT. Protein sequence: CATSRANSNEKLFF. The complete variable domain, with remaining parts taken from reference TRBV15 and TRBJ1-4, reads DAMVIQNPRYQVTQFGKPVTLSCSQTLNHNVMYWYQQKSSQAPKLLFHYYDKDFNNEADTPDNFQSRRPNTSFCFLDIRSPGLGDTAMYLCATSRANSNEKLFFGSGTQLSVL.

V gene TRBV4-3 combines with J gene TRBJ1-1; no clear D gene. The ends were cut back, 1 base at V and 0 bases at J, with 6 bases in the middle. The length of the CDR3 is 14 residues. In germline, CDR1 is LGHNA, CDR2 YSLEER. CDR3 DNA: TGCGCCAGCAGCCAAGCCAGTATGAACACTGAAGCTTTCTTT. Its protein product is CASSQASMNTEAFF.